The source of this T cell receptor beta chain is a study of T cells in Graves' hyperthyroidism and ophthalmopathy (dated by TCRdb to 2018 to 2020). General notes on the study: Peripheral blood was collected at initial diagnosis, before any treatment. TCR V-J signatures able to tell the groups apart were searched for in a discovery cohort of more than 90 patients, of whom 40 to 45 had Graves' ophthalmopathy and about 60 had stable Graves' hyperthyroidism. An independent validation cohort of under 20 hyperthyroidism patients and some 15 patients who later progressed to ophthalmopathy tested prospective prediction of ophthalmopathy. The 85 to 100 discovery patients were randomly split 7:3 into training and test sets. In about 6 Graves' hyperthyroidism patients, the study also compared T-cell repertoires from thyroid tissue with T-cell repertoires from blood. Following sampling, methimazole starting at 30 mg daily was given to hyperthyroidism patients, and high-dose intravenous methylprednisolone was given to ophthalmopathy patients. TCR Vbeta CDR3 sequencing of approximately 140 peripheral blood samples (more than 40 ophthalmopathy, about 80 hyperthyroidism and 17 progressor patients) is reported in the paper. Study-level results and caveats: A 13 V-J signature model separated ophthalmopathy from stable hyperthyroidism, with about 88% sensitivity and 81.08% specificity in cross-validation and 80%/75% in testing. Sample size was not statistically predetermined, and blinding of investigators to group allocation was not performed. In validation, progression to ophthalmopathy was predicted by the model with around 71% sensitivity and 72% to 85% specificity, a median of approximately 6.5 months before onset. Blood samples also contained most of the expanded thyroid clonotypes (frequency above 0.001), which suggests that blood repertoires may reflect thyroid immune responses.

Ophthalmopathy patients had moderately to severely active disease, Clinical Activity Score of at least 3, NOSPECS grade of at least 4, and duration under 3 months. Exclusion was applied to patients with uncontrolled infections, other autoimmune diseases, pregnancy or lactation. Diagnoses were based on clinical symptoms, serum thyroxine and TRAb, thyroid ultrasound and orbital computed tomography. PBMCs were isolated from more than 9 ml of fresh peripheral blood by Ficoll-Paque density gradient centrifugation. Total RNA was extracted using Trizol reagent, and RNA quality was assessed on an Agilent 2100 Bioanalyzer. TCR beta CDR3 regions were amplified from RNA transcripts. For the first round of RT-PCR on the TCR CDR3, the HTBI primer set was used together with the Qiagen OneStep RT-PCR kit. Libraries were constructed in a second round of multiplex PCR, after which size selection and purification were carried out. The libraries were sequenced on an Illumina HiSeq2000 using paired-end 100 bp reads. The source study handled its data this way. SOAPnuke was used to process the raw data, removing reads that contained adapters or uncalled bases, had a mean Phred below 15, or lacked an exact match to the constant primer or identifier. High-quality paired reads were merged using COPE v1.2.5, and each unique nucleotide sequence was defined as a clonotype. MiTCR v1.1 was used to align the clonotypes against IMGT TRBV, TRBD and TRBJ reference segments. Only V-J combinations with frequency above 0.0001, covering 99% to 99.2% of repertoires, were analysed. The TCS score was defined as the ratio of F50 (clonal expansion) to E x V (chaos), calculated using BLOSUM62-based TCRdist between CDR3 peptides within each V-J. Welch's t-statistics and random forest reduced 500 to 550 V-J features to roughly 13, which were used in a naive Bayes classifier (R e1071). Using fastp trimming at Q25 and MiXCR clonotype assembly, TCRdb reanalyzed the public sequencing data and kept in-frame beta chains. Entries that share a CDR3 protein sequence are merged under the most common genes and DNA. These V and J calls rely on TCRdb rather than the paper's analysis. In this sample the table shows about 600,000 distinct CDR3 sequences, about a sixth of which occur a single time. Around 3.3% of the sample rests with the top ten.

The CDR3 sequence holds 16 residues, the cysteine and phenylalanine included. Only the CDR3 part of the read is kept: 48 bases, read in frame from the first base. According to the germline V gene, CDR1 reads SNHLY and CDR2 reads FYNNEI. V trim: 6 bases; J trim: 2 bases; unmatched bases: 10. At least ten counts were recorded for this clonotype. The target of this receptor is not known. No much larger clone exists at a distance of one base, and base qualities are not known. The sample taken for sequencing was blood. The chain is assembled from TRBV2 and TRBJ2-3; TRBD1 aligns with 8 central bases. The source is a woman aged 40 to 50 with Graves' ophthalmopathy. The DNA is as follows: TGTGCCAGCAGCATGGACAGGGATAAGTACACAGATACGCAGTATTTT. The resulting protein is CASSMDRDKYTDTQYF.